The next 19 T cell receptor beta chains were all read from a single sample in a study of cytomegalovirus exposure and HLA in healthy donors. The study ran its PCR with 60 Vbeta and 13 Jbeta primers. Measured with immunoSEQ multiplex PCR; TCRdb has only the in-frame clones, and not every one. Of about 100,000 clones listed, roughly 80% are singletons. Sequenced: PBMCs. The receptors originated from a man aged 40-50 years in good health and CMV-seropositive.

The genes are TRBV10-1 and TRBJ2-5, with 8 bases matching TRBD1. The germline V gene has CDR1 WNHNN and CDR2 SYGVQD (reference sequence). Trimming cost V 6 bases and J 2 bases; bases outside gene matches: 5. The CDR3 runs 14 residues. The CDR3 sequence: CASSPGTGQETQYF. The CDR3 DNA reads TGCGCCAGCAGCCCCGGGACAGGTCAAGAGACCCAGTACTTC.

This clone occurred a few times. The chain has TRBV4-1 and TRBJ2-7, with TRBD1 matching 10 bases. The CDR3 is 15 residues long. V shed 1 base and J 3 bases; nucleotides not matched to a gene: 3. Germline V gives CDR1 MGHRA, CDR2 YSYEKL. The CDR3 loop is CASSQGQGANYEQYF. As DNA, the CDR3 is TGCGCCAGCAGCCAAGGACAGGGGGCGAACTACGAGCAGTACTTC.

This chain uses TRBV6-1 with TRBJ2-1; possible D gene TRBD1, 6 bases. CDR1 MNHNS and CDR2 SASEGT come from the germline V gene. The length of the CDR3 is 12 residues. Trimming shortened V by 8 bases and J by 9 bases, and 14 bases separated the two germline ends. CDR3 amino acids: CASGRDTSEQFF. The CDR3 DNA follows: TGTGCCAGCGGCCGGGACACCAGTGAGCAGTTCTTC.

The chain couples TRBV11-2 to TRBJ2-3; unclear D gene. The CDR3 covers 14 residues. Between the trimmed V and J ends, which lost 0 bases and 2 bases, there was a span of 6 bases. The germline V gene encodes CDR1 SGHAT and CDR2 FQNNGV. CDR3 sequence reads: CASSLEALTDTQYF. CDR3 nucleotides: TGTGCCAGCAGCTTAGAGGCCCTCACAGATACGCAGTATTTT.

The chain carries TRBV5-1 and TRBJ2-5; the match to TRBD2 covers 14 bases. The CDR3 totals 15 residues. The V and J ends lost 4 bases and 4 bases, in that order; junction bases with no gene match: 3. Germline values: CDR1 SGHRS, CDR2 YFSETQ. DNA of the CDR3: TGCGCCAGCAGCCCCGGACTAGCGGGAGGAGAGACCCAGTACTTC. Translation gives CASSPGLAGGETQYF.

This chain uses TRBV2 with TRBJ2-2, with 11 bases that match TRBD1. The CDR3 is made up of 14 amino acids. Per the germline V gene, CDR1 is SNHLY and CDR2 is FYNNEI. V was pared by 10 bases and J by 6 bases, with 7 bases of the junction left unmatched. In DNA, the CDR3 is TGTGCCACTACCGGGACAGGGGGTTCCGGGGAGCTGTTTTTT. It encodes CATTGTGGSGELFF.

In its sample, this clone was seen a few times. The chain recombines TRBV15 with TRBJ1-1; possibly TRBD1 for D (5 bases). The ends were cut back, 5 bases at V and 2 bases at J, with 15 bases in the middle. The CDR3 has 15 residues. CDR1 is LNHNV and CDR2 is YYDKDF in the germline V gene (reference sequence). CDR3 sequence reads: CATSPKARANTEAFF. The CDR3 nucleotides read TGTGCCACCAGCCCAAAGGCCAGGGCCAACACTGAAGCTTTCTTT.

This chain joins TRBV10-3 and TRBJ1-5, with 7 nucleotides matching TRBD1. This CDR3 spans 14 amino acids. Germline-derived CDR1 and CDR2 are ENHRY and SYGVKD. The ends lost 4 bases at V and 5 bases at J; junction bases unmatched: 5. The DNA of the CDR3 is TGTGCCATCAGTGGGAGGGGGCGGGATCAGCCCCAGCATTTT. Protein product: CAISGRGRDQPQHF.

V usage is TRBV9 and J usage is TRBJ2-4; TRBD2 is a possible D gene (6 bases). Germline values: CDR1 SGDLS, CDR2 YYNGEE. V was shortened by 7 bases and J by 2 bases, with 13 bases between the two germline ends. The CDR3 totals 14 residues. In nucleotides, the CDR3 is TGTGCCAGCGCGGAGGGGTTGACCAAAAACATTCAGTACTTC. This codes for CASAEGLTKNIQYF.

The genes are TRBV7-2 and TRBJ2-7; the D gene is possibly TRBD1 (6 bases). This CDR3 has 15 residues. V was trimmed by 0 bases and J by 6 bases, leaving 15 bases between them. Germline assignment: CDR1 SGHTA and CDR2 FQGNSA. CDR3 DNA: TGTGCCAGCAGCTTAGCAACAGGGCTATATGGCGAGCAGTACTTC. Amino acid sequence: CASSLATGLYGEQYF.

The CDR3 nucleotides read TGTGCCAGCAGCTCTAGCGGGAGCTCCTACAATGAGCAGTTCTTC. It yields the protein CASSSSGSSYNEQFF. The rearrangement links TRBV11-2 to TRBJ2-1; 10 nucleotides align to TRBD2. After removal of 4 bases from V and 0 bases from J, the junction contained 0 bases not matched to a gene. The CDR3 covers 15 residues. Germline V gives CDR1 SGHAT, CDR2 FQNNGV.

The gene calls are TRBV18 and TRBJ2-5; 11 nucleotides agree with TRBD2. The CDR3 loop spans 15 amino acids. Germline V gene sequence: CDR1 KGHSH, CDR2 LQKENI. After removal of 6 bases from V and 4 bases from J, the junction contained 7 bases not matched to a gene. The CDR3 loop is CASSTTSGSTETQYF. CDR3 sequence (DNA): TGTGCCAGCTCGACAACTAGCGGGAGTACAGAGACCCAGTACTTC.

This sequence joins TRBV2 and TRBJ1-5; no definite D call. The CDR3 is made up of 16 amino acids. Trimming cost V 5 bases and J 0 bases, with 14 bases left between them. From germline, CDR1 is SNHLY and CDR2 FYNNEI. The CDR3 here is CASSLYVDYSNQPQHF. CDR3 sequence (DNA): TGTGCCAGCAGTCTCTATGTAGATTATAGCAATCAGCCCCAGCATTTT.

As for this clone: At one of its ends the junction is not consistent with the germline gene, which may arise from a read error. The chain recombines TRBV27 with TRBJ1-1; D may be TRBD1 (5 bases). The CDR3 length is 13 residues. Germline CDR1 reads MNHEY; CDR2 reads SMNVEV (reference sequence). The CDR3 DNA reads TGTGCCAGCAGTTTACCAGGGCAAATCGGCCTCCTCTTT. It specifies CASSLPGQIGLLF.

CDR3 amino acids: CASSAGPAEQYF. The CDR3 nucleotides are TGTGCCAGCTCAGCAGGGCCGGCCGAGCAGTACTTC. The V call is TRBV18, the J call TRBJ2-7; perhaps TRBD1 as D (5 bases). The ends were cut back, 5 bases at V and 6 bases at J, with 11 bases in the middle. Per the germline V gene, CDR1 is KGHSH and CDR2 is LQKENI. The CDR3 has 12 amino acids.

V and J are TRBV19 and TRBJ2-5, with 9 bases identical to TRBD1. This CDR3 has 13 amino acids. Germline CDR1 reads LNHDA; CDR2 reads SQIVND (reference sequence). Trimming removed 7 bases from V and 3 bases from J; junction bases left unmatched: 3. The CDR3 nucleotides are TGTGCCAGTACCCGGACAGGGGAAGAGACCCAGTACTTC. As protein: CASTRTGEETQYF. The entire variable domain, with the rest obtained from reference TRBV19 and TRBJ2-5, is as follows: DGGITQSPKYLFRKEGQNVTLSCEQNLNHDAMYWYRQDPGQGLRLIYYSQIVNDFQKGDIAEGYSVSREKKESFPLTVTSAQKNPTAFYLCASTRTGEETQYFGPGTRLLVL.

The CDR3 DNA reads TGCGCCAGCAGCCTTCATGGACAGGGGCCAGGCTACGAGCAGTACTTC. This gives the protein CASSLHGQGPGYEQYF. The chain carries TRBV4-1 and TRBJ2-5, with TRBD1 identical over 9 bases. The end of the DNA aligns better with TRBJ2-7, so the J call may be wrong. The germline gives CDR1 MGHRA, CDR2 YSYEKL. The CDR3 extends over 16 amino acids.

The rearrangement links TRBV5-6 to TRBJ2-7; 7 nucleotides agree with TRBD1. The CDR3 loop spans 13 amino acids. The germline V gene encodes CDR1 SGHDT and CDR2 YYEEEE. V shed 4 bases, J shed 0 bases, and the junction held 1 base outside the gene matches. In nucleotides, the CDR3 is TGTGCCAGCAGCAGACAGGGCTCCTACGAGCAGTACTTC. It encodes CASSRQGSYEQYF.

The chain uses TRBV7-9 and TRBJ1-5, with D uncertain. CDR3 size: 15 residues. The germline V gene encodes CDR1 SEHNR and CDR2 FQNEAQ (reference sequence). V dropped 5 bases and J dropped 3 bases, with 14 bases sitting between them. This CDR3 reads CASSNGPDSNQPQHF. In DNA form, the CDR3 reads TGTGCCAGCAGCAACGGACCGGACTCCAATCAGCCCCAGCATTTT.